One TCR beta chain is described in this entry. This sample stems from a study of PD-1 blockade in classical Hodgkin lymphoma. Assay used: immunoSEQ multiplex PCR; TCRdb lists only in-frame clones, some missing. The data show some 93,000 clones, with roughly 73% seen just once and just under 9.5% held by the top ten. The time point: cycle 4 day 1 (C4D1), after six to seven weeks of nivolumab. Each and every patient relapsed after autologous stem cell transplantation, and patients got differing brentuximab vedotin exposure. The CDR3 consists of 13 residues. Germline lookup yields CDR1 MNHEY and CDR2 SVGAGI. V was trimmed by 0 bases and J by 4 bases, leaving 6 bases between them.

The chain couples TRBV6-5 to TRBJ1-1; D is perhaps TRBD1 (5 bases). The sequencing used peripheral blood mononuclear cells (PBMCs), collected before the fourth cycle of nivolumab. The sequence came from a human donor with classical Hodgkin lymphoma. As DNA, the CDR3 is TGTGCCAGCAGTTACTCCAGGGCCACTGAAGCTTTCTTT. Encoded protein: CASSYSRATEAFF.